The sequence of this T cell receptor (beta chain) was determined in a study of human T cells and chemical hapten exposure. About the study: The study sensitized with 2% DPC on a 2 cm by 2 cm patch of upper inner arm skin. DPC at 0.01% went onto the upper back in patch tests, read at 6 days.

Specified time point: pre-sensitization, week 0. As for treatment: therapeutic diphenylcyclopropenone sensitization with weekly scalp DPC. The donor pool consisted of alopecia patients aged 18 to 70 years, considered suitable for DPC. Whole-study findings and limits: Expanded TCRs showed more large CDR3 clusters than pre-sensitization or healthy control sets.

TCRdb itself ran the RACE reads through MiXCR, one entry per CDR3 protein. The sample consists of tens of thousands of distinct CDR3 sequences, 13% to 15% of them appearing once. The germline V gene has CDR1 LNHDA and CDR2 SQIVND (reference sequence). The CDR3 contains 22 residues. V lost 1 base to trimming and J lost 0 bases; unmatched junction nucleotides: 16. On this clonotype: Its antigen is unknown.

The receptor's source is a woman in her fifties or sixties with alopecia areata. Some clones in this sample may be carry-over from other donors' samples. The sample consisted of whole blood, taken in connection with sensitization to the hapten diphenylcyclopropenone (DPC). This rearrangement joins TRBV19 to TRBJ2-1; 12 bases agree with TRBD2. As DNA, the CDR3 is TGTGCCAGTAGTATAGGTGGGGCTAGCGGGAGGGCCATCCCTAGCTCCTACAATGAGCAGTTCTTC. Translated, it gives CASSIGGASGRAIPSSYNEQFF.